Listed here are 32 T cell receptor beta chains from one sample, sequenced in a study of monozygotic twins with inflammatory bowel disease. TCRdb reprocessed the 5' RACE reads, with one entry per CDR3 protein and no DNA. The sample table sets out approximately 200,000 distinct CDR3 sequences. The source material was blood. The receptors here all came from a human donor with ulcerative colitis or Crohn's disease, or a healthy co-twin of an affected twin (not recorded which).

The chain joins TRBV2 to TRBJ2-5; TCRdb gives TRBD2 as the D gene, but with no DNA this cannot be confirmed. Germline V gives CDR1 SNHLY, CDR2 FYNNEI. There are 15 residues in the CDR3. CDR3 in amino acids: CASSTRQRGLETQYF.

This chain links TRBV19 with TRBJ1-2; the D call from TCRdb, TRBD1, cannot be confirmed without DNA. This CDR3 contains 13 residues. Germline V lookup: CDR1 LNHDA, CDR2 SQIVND (reference sequence). This CDR3 reads CASSSQGTYGYTF. The whole variable domain, remainder taken from reference TRBV19 and TRBJ1-2, is DGGITQSPKYLFRKEGQNVTLSCEQNLNHDAMYWYRQDPGQGLRLIYYSQIVNDFQKGDIAEGYSVSREKKESFPLTVTSAQKNPTAFYLCASSSQGTYGYTFGSGTRLTVV.

The chain carries TRBV20-1 and TRBJ2-5; TCRdb gives TRBD1 as the D gene, but with no DNA this cannot be confirmed. CDR1 and CDR2 from the germline V gene are DFQATT and SNEGSKA (reference sequence). The CDR3 spans 12 residues. The CDR3 loop reads CSARSWGETQYF.

V and J are TRBV12-3 or TRBV12-4 and TRBJ2-2. CDR3 length: 13 amino acids. CDR3 sequence: CASTNWNTGELFF.

The chain carries TRBV15 and TRBJ2-7. Germline CDR1 is LNHNV and CDR2 is YYDKDF (reference sequence). This CDR3 spans 13 amino acids. The CDR3 is CATSREAHYEQYF.

This rearrangement joins TRBV6-1 to TRBJ2-3; TCRdb's D gene call, TRBD2, goes unchecked for lack of DNA. This CDR3 is 15 amino acids long. The germline CDR1 and CDR2 sequences are MNHNS and SASEGT. CDR3 sequence: CASSATSGGPDTQYF.

The V gene is TRBV7-9, the J gene TRBJ1-5; TCRdb picks TRBD1, but there is no DNA to check that call. CDR1 and CDR2 from the germline V gene are SEHNR and FQNEAQ (reference sequence). CDR3 length: 13 residues. CDR3 amino acids: CASSFGQGRAQHF.

The V gene is TRBV24-1, the J gene TRBJ1-1; TCRdb outputs TRBD1, but without DNA this stays unchecked. CDR3 size: 13 residues. Germline CDR1 is KGHDR and CDR2 is SFDVKD. The CDR3 loop reads CATSFGANTEAFF.

V is TRBV7-9 and J is TRBJ2-3; TCRdb selects TRBD2, and the lack of DNA leaves this call unchecked. From germline, CDR1 is SEHNR and CDR2 FQNEAQ (reference sequence). The CDR3 consists of 15 residues. CDR3 region: CASTRGTSGTDTQYF. Using reference TRBV7-9 and TRBJ2-3 for the parts outside the CDR3, the full variable domain is DTGVSQNPRHKITKRGQNVTFRCDPISEHNRLYWYRQTLGQGPEFLTYFQNEAQLEKSRLLSDRFSAERPKGSFSTLEIQRTEQGDSAMYLCASTRGTSGTDTQYFGPGTRLTVL.

The chain has TRBV5-4 and TRBJ2-7; TCRdb outputs TRBD1, but without DNA this stays unchecked. In germline, CDR1 is SGHNT, CDR2 YYREEE (reference sequence). The CDR3 loop spans 15 amino acids. CDR3 in amino acids: CASSRNDRAGNEQYF.

The chain joins TRBV5-1 to TRBJ1-1; TCRdb reports TRBD1, a call that lacks DNA to check it against. This CDR3 spans 15 amino acids. The germline V gene has CDR1 SGHRS and CDR2 YFSETQ. Here the CDR3 reads CASSSTGQTNTEAFF.

The genes are TRBV5-1 and TRBJ2-4; the D call from TCRdb, TRBD2, cannot be confirmed without DNA. This CDR3 spans 15 amino acids. The germline gives CDR1 SGHRS, CDR2 YFSETQ. The CDR3 loop is CASSSTRGRENIQYF.

The chain carries TRBV29-1 and TRBJ2-2. The CDR3 has 11 residues. In germline, CDR1 is SQVTM, CDR2 ANQGSEA. CDR3 region: CSVEGNGELFF.

The chain is built from TRBV7-9 and TRBJ1-4; checking the TCRdb D call of TRBD1 is not possible without DNA. Germline V gene lookup returns CDR1 SEHNR and CDR2 FQNEAQ (reference sequence). The CDR3 contains 14 residues. CDR3 loop: CASSPGTWQAKLFF.

CDR3 amino acids: CASSSQPAGYTEAFF. The genes are TRBV7-3 and TRBJ1-1. The CDR3 consists of 15 residues. The germline gives CDR1 SGHTA, CDR2 FQGTGA.

The chain uses TRBV2 and TRBJ2-2; TCRdb outputs TRBD2, but without DNA this stays unchecked. The CDR3 length is 15 residues. Germline CDR1 and CDR2: SNHLY and FYNNEI. CDR3 sequence: CATAKGPSPTGELFF.

V and J are TRBV6-2 or TRBV6-3 and TRBJ1-1; the D call from TCRdb, TRBD1, cannot be confirmed without DNA. Germline CDR1 MNHEY, CDR2 SVGEGT. The length of the CDR3 is 17 residues. The chain's CDR3 is CASSYGRGSRQLGEAFF.

The chain has TRBV25-1 and TRBJ2-5; TCRdb indicates TRBD2, and absent DNA this call remains unverified. CDR1 and CDR2 (germline): MGHDK, SYGVNS. This CDR3 contains 15 residues. The CDR3 sequence: CASSHRAGSKETQYF.

The chain is built from TRBV5-1 and TRBJ2-1; TCRdb reports TRBD2, a call that lacks DNA to check it against. Germline loops: CDR1 SGHRS, CDR2 YFSETQ. The CDR3 spans 19 residues. The CDR3 loop reads CASSFKAGALSRSYNEQFF.

The chain carries TRBV29-1 and TRBJ1-2. Germline CDR1 SQVTM, CDR2 ANQGSEA. The CDR3 sequence is 15 residues long. This CDR3 is CSVEGDTYGNYGYTF. Using reference TRBV29-1 and TRBJ1-2 for the parts outside the CDR3, the full variable domain is SAVISQKPSRDICQRGTSLTIQCQVDSQVTMMFWYRQQPGQSLTLIATANQGSEATYESGFVIDKFPISRPNLTFSTLTVSNMSPEDSSIYLCSVEGDTYGNYGYTFGSGTRLTVV.

The chain is built from TRBV20-1 and TRBJ2-3; absent DNA, TCRdb's TRBD1 call cannot be checked. CDR3 length: 16 amino acids. Germline V gene lookup returns CDR1 DFQATT and CDR2 SNEGSKA (reference sequence). CDR3 protein: CSARDLNWGIGDTQYF.

V and J are TRBV24-1 and TRBJ1-5. This CDR3 has 12 amino acids. Germline assignment: CDR1 KGHDR and CDR2 SFDVKD. The CDR3 is CATSDVDQPQHF.

V and J are TRBV6-5 and TRBJ1-2. Germline V gene lookup returns CDR1 MNHEY and CDR2 SVGAGI. The length of the CDR3 is 16 residues. The CDR3 sequence is CASSYSIGRENYGYTF.

The rearrangement joins TRBV20-1 to TRBJ1-2. The germline V gene encodes CDR1 DFQATT and CDR2 SNEGSKA (reference sequence). The CDR3 spans 14 residues. This chain's CDR3 is CSASGRQEDYGYTF.

The chain uses TRBV20-1 and TRBJ2-1; absent DNA, TCRdb's TRBD2 call cannot be checked. The CDR3 is 12 amino acids. Germline V gene lookup returns CDR1 DFQATT and CDR2 SNEGSKA (reference sequence). The CDR3 here is CSARDIGPGPFF.

The rearrangement links TRBV27 to TRBJ1-2; the D call of TRBD1 rests on TCRdb alone, since no DNA is present to check it. The germline V gene encodes CDR1 MNHEY and CDR2 SMNVEV (reference sequence). The CDR3 length is 14 residues. CDR3 residues: CASSFRGSDYGYTF.

The chain is built from TRBV11-3 and TRBJ2-2; no DNA is available, so the TRBD1 call from TCRdb remains unchecked. Germline values: CDR1 SGHNT, CDR2 YENEEA. The CDR3 has 15 residues. CDR3 in amino acids: CASSSRDSNTGELFF.

The chain has TRBV12-3 or TRBV12-4 and TRBJ1-6; the D gene TCRdb calls, TRBD1, cannot be checked with no DNA. The length of the CDR3 is 15 residues. The CDR3 loop reads CASRIGQGVNSPLHF.

The chain links TRBV20-1 to TRBJ2-5; TCRdb indicates TRBD1, and absent DNA this call remains unverified. In germline, CDR1 is DFQATT, CDR2 SNEGSKA (reference sequence). The CDR3 is made up of 14 amino acids. CDR3 residues: CSARGEAGEETQYF.

The genes are TRBV7-2 and TRBJ2-1; checking the TCRdb D call of TRBD1 is not possible without DNA. Germline V gene data show CDR1 as SGHTA and CDR2 as FQGNSA. The CDR3 spans 15 residues. CDR3 loop: CASSLMLGGGNEQFF.

The J gene is TRBJ1-2, the V gene TRBV10-3. Germline V lookup: CDR1 ENHRY, CDR2 SYGVKD. There are 15 residues in the CDR3. The CDR3 here is CAISESGRGSWGYTF.

The chain employs TRBV5-1 and TRBJ2-1; checking the TCRdb D call of TRBD1 is not possible without DNA. CDR3 length: 14 amino acids. Germline CDR1 reads SGHRS; CDR2 reads YFSETQ. The CDR3 sequence: CASSFSGSPNEQFF.